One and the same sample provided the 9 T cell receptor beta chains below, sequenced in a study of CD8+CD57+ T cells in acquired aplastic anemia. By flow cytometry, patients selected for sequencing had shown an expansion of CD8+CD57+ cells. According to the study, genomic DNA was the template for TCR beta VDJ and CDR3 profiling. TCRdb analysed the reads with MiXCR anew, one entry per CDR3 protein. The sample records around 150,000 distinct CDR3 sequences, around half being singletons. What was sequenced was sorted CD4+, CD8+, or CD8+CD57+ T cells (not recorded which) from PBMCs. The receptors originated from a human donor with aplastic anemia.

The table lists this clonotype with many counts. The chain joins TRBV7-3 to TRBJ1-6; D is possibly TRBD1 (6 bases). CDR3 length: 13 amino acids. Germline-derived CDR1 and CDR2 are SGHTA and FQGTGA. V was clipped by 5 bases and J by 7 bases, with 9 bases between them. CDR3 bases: TGTGCCAGCAGCCCCCAGGGGAATTCACCCCTCCACTTT. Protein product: CASSPQGNSPLHF. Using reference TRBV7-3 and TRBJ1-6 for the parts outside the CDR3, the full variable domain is GAGVSQTPSNKVTEKGKYVELRCDPISGHTALYWYRQSLGQGPEFLIYFQGTGAADDSGLPNDRFFAVRPEGSVSTLKIQRTERGDSAVYLCASSPQGNSPLHFGNGTRLTVT.

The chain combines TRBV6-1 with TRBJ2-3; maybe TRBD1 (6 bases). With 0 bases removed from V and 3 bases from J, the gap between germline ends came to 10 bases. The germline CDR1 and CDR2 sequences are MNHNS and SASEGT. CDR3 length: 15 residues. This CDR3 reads CASSEAVQGTDTQYF. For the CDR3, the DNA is TGTGCCAGCAGTGAAGCGGTACAGGGTACAGATACGCAGTATTTT.

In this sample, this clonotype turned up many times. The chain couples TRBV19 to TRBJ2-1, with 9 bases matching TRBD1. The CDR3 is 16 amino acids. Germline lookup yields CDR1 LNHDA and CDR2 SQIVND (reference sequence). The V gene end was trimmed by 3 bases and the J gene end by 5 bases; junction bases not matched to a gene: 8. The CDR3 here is CASSMWGQGIDNEQFF. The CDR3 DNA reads TGTGCCAGTAGTATGTGGGGACAGGGAATTGACAATGAGCAGTTCTTC.

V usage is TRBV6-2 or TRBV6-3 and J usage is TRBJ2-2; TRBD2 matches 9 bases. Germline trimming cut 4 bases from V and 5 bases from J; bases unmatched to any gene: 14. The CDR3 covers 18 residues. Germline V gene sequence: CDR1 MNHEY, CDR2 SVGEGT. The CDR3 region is CASSFGGGAFGGTGELFF. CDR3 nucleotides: TGTGCCAGCAGTTTCGGCGGGGGGGCCTTTGGAGGGACCGGGGAGCTGTTTTTT.

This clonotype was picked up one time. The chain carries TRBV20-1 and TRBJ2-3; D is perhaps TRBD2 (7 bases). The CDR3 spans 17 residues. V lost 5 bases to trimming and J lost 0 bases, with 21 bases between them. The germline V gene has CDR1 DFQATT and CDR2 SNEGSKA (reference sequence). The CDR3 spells CSAVGRRRGPSTDTQYF. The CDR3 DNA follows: TGCAGTGCTGTGGGGAGAAGGCGGGGGCCCAGCACAGATACGCAGTATTTT.

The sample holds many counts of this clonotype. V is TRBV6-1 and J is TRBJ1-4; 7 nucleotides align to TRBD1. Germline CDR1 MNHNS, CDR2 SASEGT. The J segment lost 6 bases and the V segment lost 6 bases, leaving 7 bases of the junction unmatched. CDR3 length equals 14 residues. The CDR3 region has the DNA TGTGCCAGCAGAAGACAGGGAGTGTATGAAAAACTGTTTTTT. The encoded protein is CASRRQGVYEKLFF.

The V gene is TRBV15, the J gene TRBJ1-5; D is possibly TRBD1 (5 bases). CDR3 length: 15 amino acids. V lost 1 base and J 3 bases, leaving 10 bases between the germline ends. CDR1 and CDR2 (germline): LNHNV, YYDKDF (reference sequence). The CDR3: CATSRGGHTNQPQHF. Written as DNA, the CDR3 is TGTGCCACCAGCAGAGGGGGCCATACCAATCAGCCCCAGCATTTT.

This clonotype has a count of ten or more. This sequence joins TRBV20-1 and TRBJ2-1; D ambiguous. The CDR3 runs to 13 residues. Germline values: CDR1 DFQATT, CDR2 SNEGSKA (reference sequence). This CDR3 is CTTRHPRVQEQFF. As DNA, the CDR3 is TGCACCACGCGACATCCCCGGGTCCAGGAGCAGTTCTTC.

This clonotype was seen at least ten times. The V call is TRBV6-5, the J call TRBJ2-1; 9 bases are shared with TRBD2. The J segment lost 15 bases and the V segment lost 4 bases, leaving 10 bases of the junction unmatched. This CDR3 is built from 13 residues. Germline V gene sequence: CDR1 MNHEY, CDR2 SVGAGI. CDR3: CASSSMPLAGLFF. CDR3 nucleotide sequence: TGTGCCAGCAGTTCCATGCCCCTAGCGGGACTGTTCTTC.